This TCR beta chain was identified during a study of blood T cells in healthy people across ages. Findings of the study overall: Bulk PBMC profiling left naive and antigen-experienced comparisons inconclusive. TCR beta diversity tracked closely with naive T cell percentage.

Through a sample-barcoded 5' primer and a J-beta primer mix, a second PCR was run for roughly 6 to 11 cycles. Every single cDNA molecule received a tag from a template-switch adaptor with 12 random nucleotides. TCRdb fed the 5' RACE reads into MiXCR, producing one record per CDR3 protein. The sample lists hundreds of thousands of distinct CDR3 sequences, 58% seen once, with 20% to 25% in the top ten. Germline V gene sequence: CDR1 SGHDT, CDR2 YYEEEE. J lost 4 bases, V lost 2 bases, and 6 bases had no gene match. The CDR3 contains 16 residues. Details on this clonotype: Its antigen is undetermined.

The clonotype comes from a man younger than 40 in good health. V is TRBV5-6 and J is TRBJ1-2; 12 nucleotides align to TRBD1. Sequenced input: blood. The CDR3 spells CASSFRDRGRIYGYTF. For the CDR3, the DNA is TGTGCCAGCAGCTTTCGGGACAGGGGGCGCATCTATGGCTACACCTTC.